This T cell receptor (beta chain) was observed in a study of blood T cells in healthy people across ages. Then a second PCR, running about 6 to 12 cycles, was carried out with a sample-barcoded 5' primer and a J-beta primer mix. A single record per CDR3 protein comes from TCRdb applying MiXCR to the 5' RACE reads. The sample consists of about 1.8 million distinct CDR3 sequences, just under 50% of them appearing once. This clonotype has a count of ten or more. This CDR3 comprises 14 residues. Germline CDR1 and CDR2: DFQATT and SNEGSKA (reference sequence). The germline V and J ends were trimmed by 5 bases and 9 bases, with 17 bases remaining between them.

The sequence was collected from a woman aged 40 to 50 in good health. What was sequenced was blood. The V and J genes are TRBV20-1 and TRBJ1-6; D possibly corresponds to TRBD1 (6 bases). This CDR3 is CSAVQGKESSPLHF. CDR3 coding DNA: TGCAGTGCTGTTCAGGGGAAAGAATCTTCACCCCTCCACTTT.